A selection of T cell receptor beta chains follows, all from one sample in a study of CD8+ T cells in alopecia areata. Clones were sequenced by immunoSEQ multiplex PCR, and TCRdb holds only the in-frame ones, with some missing. The repertoire holds around 200,000 clones, with roughly 64% as singletons. Sequences were derived from CD4+ T cells sorted from blood, sampled at week 4, from a patient treated with tofacitinib. The receptor set was obtained from a human donor with alopecia areata. The CDR3 runs from the conserved cysteine through the conserved F or W. The order of the fields is J gene, V gene, D gene, clone size, CDR3 DNA, CDR3 protein. A D gene is named only where the DNA matches it firmly. Clone size is shown for a subset of rows, as once, few, many or a class of expanded clone.

TRBJ2-2 TRBV30 - few TGTGCCTGGAGTGTTTGGGGGCTGGGCGGGGAGCTGTTTTTT CAWSVWGLGGELFF
TRBJ1-2 TRBV29-1 - - TGCAGCGTTGAAGGGGGGAATGGCTACACCTTC CSVEGGNGYTF
TRBJ1-1 TRBV25-1 - - TGTGCCAGCAGTGACGGGAATCTAATGGGCACTGAAGCTTTCTTT CASSDGNLMGTEAFF
TRBJ2-5 TRBV11-2 - - TGTGCCAGCAGCTTCCAGGGACAAATCCAAGAGACCCAGTACTTC CASSFQGQIQETQYF
TRBJ2-6 TRBV4-3 - - TGCGCCAGCAGCCAAGAAGTCTCTGGGGCCAACGTCCTGACTTTC CASSQEVSGANVLTF
TRBJ1-1 TRBV29-1 TRBD1 - TGCAGCGTTCTGGGACAGGGCAACACTGAAGCTTTCTTT CSVLGQGNTEAFF
TRBJ1-5 TRBV2 - few TGTGCCAGCAGCCCTGGGCCCAATCAGCCCCAGCATTTT CASSPGPNQPQHF
TRBJ1-3 TRBV9 - - TGTGCCAGCAGCGTAGCTACGCAGGGGACGGGAAACACCATATATTTT CASSVATQGTGNTIYF
TRBJ2-3 TRBV6-6 - - TGTGCCAGCAGTTACGGGGGGGCTGGAACGCAGTATTTT CASSYGGAGTQYF
TRBJ1-3 TRBV30 TRBD1 - TGTGCCTGGAAAACAGGGGGCGCCTCAAGTTTT CAWKTGGASSF
TRBJ2-3 TRBV9 - - TGTGCCAGCAGCGTAATCGCGATGGCAGGGGGCACAGATACGCAGTATTTT CASSVIAMAGGTDTQYF
TRBJ1-2 TRBV7-8 - - TGTGCCAGCAGCTCGACAGTTAACTATGGCTACACCTTC CASSSTVNYGYTF
TRBJ2-1 TRBV7-2 TRBD2 - TGTGCCAGCAGCTTAGCGGGACTAACTTACAATGAGCAGTTCTTC CASSLAGLTYNEQFF
TRBJ1-6 TRBV5-1 TRBD1 once TGCGCCAGCAGCTTGGGGACAGGGGGTTCACCCCTCCACTTT CASSLGTGGSPLHF
TRBJ2-1 TRBV9 - - TGTGCCAGCAGCGTAGGTGGTGGCTACGGGGAGCAGTTCTTC CASSVGGGYGEQFF
TRBJ2-2 TRBV5-4 - - TGTGCCAGCAGCTCTGGGCCGAACACCGGGGAGCTGTTTTTT CASSSGPNTGELFF
TRBJ2-1 TRBV11-2 TRBD2 - TGTGCCAGCAGCTTTCGGCAGGGAGGGAATGAGCAGTTCTTC CASSFRQGGNEQFF
TRBJ2-7 TRBV5-1 TRBD1 - TGCGCCAGCAGCTTCCAGGGGGCGGCCTACGAGCAGTACTTC CASSFQGAAYEQYF
TRBJ2-5 TRBV5-1 - - TGCGCCAGCAGCCTAGGGACTTTTGAAGAGACCCAGTACTTC CASSLGTFEETQYF
TRBJ2-7 TRBV2 - - TGTGCCAGCAGTGAAGGACGGGGGAGGGGGCGCCCCGAGCAGTACTTC CASSEGRGRGRPEQYF
TRBJ2-2 TRBV4-3 TRBD1 - TGCGCCAGCAGCCAAGGCCTCCAGACAGGGTCCACCGGGGAGCTGTTTTTT CASSQGLQTGSTGELFF
TRBJ2-2 TRBV9 - - TGTGCCAGCAGCGCACAAAACACCGGGGAGCTGTTTTTT CASSAQNTGELFF
TRBJ1-1 TRBV29-1 - - TGCAGCGTTACCGTGGGGGGCATGAACACTGAAGCTTTCTTT CSVTVGGMNTEAFF
TRBJ1-1 TRBV30 TRBD1 - TGTGCCTGGAATAGGTTTGGGACAGGGGAGGTGAACACTGAAGCTTTCTTT CAWNRFGTGEVNTEAFF
TRBJ2-1 TRBV7-9 - - TGTGCCAGCAGCTCCCAGGGGAGCACCTACAATGAGCAGTTCTTC CASSSQGSTYNEQFF
TRBJ1-2 TRBV4-2 TRBD1 - TGTGCCAGCAGCCAGGGGACAGGGAGTCATGACTACACCTTC CASSQGTGSHDYTF
TRBJ2-2 TRBV7-9 - few TGTGCCAGCAGCTTATTAGGCACCGGGGAGCTGTTTTTT CASSLLGTGELFF
TRBJ1-4 TRBV30 TRBD1 - TGTGCCTGGAGAAGAGGGGGCGCTGAAAAACTGTTTTTT CAWRRGGAEKLFF
TRBJ1-2 TRBV25-1 - - TGTGCCAGCAGTGGCCCCCAGGGTAACTATGGCTACACCTTC CASSGPQGNYGYTF
TRBJ2-7 TRBV7-2 TRBD1 - TGTGCCAGCAGTCCCGGGACAGGTGGGCCCGAGCAGTACTTC CASSPGTGGPEQYF
TRBJ1-5 TRBV27 - - TGTGCCAGCAGTTTATCAGGGGATCAGCCCCAGCATTTT CASSLSGDQPQHF
TRBJ2-1 TRBV6-1 - few TGTGCCAGCACACGGGACAATACCTACAATGAGCAGTTCTTC CASTRDNTYNEQFF
TRBJ2-5 TRBV5-1 TRBD2 few TGCGCCAGCAGCTTGGGAACTAGCGGCCAAGAGACCCAGTACTTC CASSLGTSGQETQYF
TRBJ1-1 TRBV7-2 - - TGTGCCAGCAGCCGAAACCAGGGGTCCCTTGAAGCTTTCTTT CASSRNQGSLEAFF
TRBJ1-2 TRBV29-1 - - TGCAGCGCGATTACAGGGAATGGCTACACCTTC CSAITGNGYTF
TRBJ2-7 TRBV6-5 TRBD2 - TGTGCCAGCAGTTACTCCTCCGGGACTAGCGGGGCCGAGCAGTACTTC CASSYSSGTSGAEQYF
TRBJ2-5 TRBV15 - - TGTGCCACCTCCCTGGGAGGAGGGGTCGAGACCCAGTACTTC CATSLGGGVETQYF
TRBJ2-5 TRBV30 - few TGTGCCTGGAGTGTACTAGGGCAGGGAGAGACCCAGTACTTC CAWSVLGQGETQYF